These 7 T cell receptor beta chains share one sample of origin, sequenced in a study of shared clonotypes between healthy human individuals. Method: immunoSEQ multiplex PCR; TCRdb's copy keeps in-frame clones and lacks some. The profile shows some 500,000 clones, approximately 80% of them singletons. The sequencing input was PBMCs. The origin of the receptors is a woman aged 35 to 49 in good health. Some clones in this sample may be carry-over from other donors' samples.

The V gene is TRBV27, the J gene TRBJ1-5; possibly TRBD1 for D (5 bases). Trimming took off 6 bases at V and 3 bases at J, with 15 bases between the two ends. Germline V gene sequence: CDR1 MNHEY, CDR2 SMNVEV (reference sequence). The CDR3 loop spans 15 amino acids. The CDR3 coding sequence is TGTGCCAGCAGCCGAGGGGAGGGCTACAATCAGCCCCAGCATTTT. It codes for CASSRGEGYNQPQHF.

This clone was seen only once. V usage is TRBV6-1 and J usage is TRBJ1-4; D is ambiguous. The V gene lost 2 bases and the J gene lost 16 bases, with 20 bases spanning the gap. The CDR3 spans 14 residues. Germline V gives CDR1 MNHNS, CDR2 SASEGT. DNA for the CDR3: TGTGCCAGCAGTGAACGATCCGGTGATAGGCCCCAGTTTTTT. Translated: CASSERSGDRPQFF.

The chain is built from TRBV5-1 and TRBJ2-2; TRBD2 aligns across 7 bases. V was pared by 2 bases and J by 3 bases, with 7 bases of the junction left unmatched. Per germline, CDR1 SGHRS and CDR2 YFSETQ. This CDR3 comprises 16 residues. CDR3 DNA: TGCGCCAGCAGCTTTTTCGGCGGGAGCGACACCGGGGAGCTGTTTTTT. Residues: CASSFFGGSDTGELFF.

This clone was counted many times. Different DNA sequences within this sample yield the same CDR3. This CDR3 is CASGTSLLSSYNEQFF. Written as DNA, the CDR3 is TGCGCCAGCGGGACTAGCCTCCTGAGCTCCTACAATGAGCAGTTCTTC. The chain is built from TRBV4-1 and TRBJ2-1, with 9 positions matching TRBD2. The CDR3 loop spans 16 amino acids. V lost 8 bases and J lost 0; bases outside the gene matches: 8. Per germline, CDR1 MGHRA and CDR2 YSYEKL.

The genes are TRBV29-1 and TRBJ1-2; TRBD1 agrees at 8 bases. Trimming at V came to 7 bases and at J to 8 bases, leaving 12 bases not matched to a gene. Germline lookup yields CDR1 SQVTM and CDR2 ANQGSEA. This CDR3 comprises 13 residues. CDR3 residues: CSAFRVTGEGYTF. CDR3 coding DNA: TGCAGCGCCTTTAGGGTGACAGGGGAAGGCTACACCTTC. The variable domain in full, completed from reference TRBV29-1 and TRBJ1-2, reads SAVISQKPSRDICQRGTSLTIQCQVDSQVTMMFWYRQQPGQSLTLIATANQGSEATYESGFVIDKFPISRPNLTFSTLTVSNMSPEDSSIYLCSAFRVTGEGYTFGSGTRLTVV.

Note on this clone: This probably arose from a read error, given a far larger clone one base away. Different DNA sequences within this sample yield the same CDR3. V gene TRBV18 combines with J gene TRBJ2-5; no clear D gene. V lost 3 bases and J lost 0, with 5 bases in between. The CDR3 extends over 13 amino acids. Germline V CDR1 and CDR2: KGHSH, LQKENI. The CDR3 DNA sequence: TGTGCCAGCTCACCGGGCGACCAAGAGACCCAGTACTTC. This codes for CASSPGDQETQYF.

This clone was counted only a few times. J is TRBJ1-1 and V is TRBV30; D is unclear. This CDR3 has 15 residues. V lost 1 base and J lost 4, with 16 bases in between. Looked up from germline, CDR1 is GTSNPN and CDR2 is SVGIG (reference sequence). The CDR3 region has the DNA TGTGCCTGGAGTGCCGGATTAGGAGTCGGCACTGAAGCTTTCTTT. Protein sequence: CAWSAGLGVGTEAFF.